This T cell receptor (beta chain) derives from a study of shared clonotypes between healthy human individuals. Whole-study results and caveats: About 5% of naive CD4 clonotypes were shared across several donors. The authors expected sequencing depth to affect clonotype sharing among donors.

This CDR3 region has 15 residues. V was pared by 2 bases and J by 6 bases, with 17 bases between. CDR1 and CDR2 from the germline V gene are SGHTA and FQGNSA. TCRdb's copy holds only in-frame clones and misses some; the assay was immunoSEQ multiplex PCR. The repertoire includes millions of clones, more than 80% of them detected once, and around 0.4% sits in the top ten. The study drew its donors from healthy HIV-negative adults without recent acute infections or vaccinations. Into CD45RA+ naive and CD45RA-negative memory subsets, the CD4+ cells were split. Concerning this clone: Its antigen remains unknown.

Sequencing was performed on naive CD4+ T cells from PBMCs. Documented subset: CD45RA+ positively selected. The TCR comes from a man between 18 and 35 years old in good health. Some clones in this sample may be carry-over from other donors' samples. The V and J genes are TRBV7-2 and TRBJ2-7, with a tentative D call TRBD1 (6 bases). In nucleotides, the CDR3 is TGTGCCAGCAGCTTAAGGGGGACCGGGGTCGGCGAGCAGTACTTC. It yields the protein CASSLRGTGVGEQYF.